A selection of T cell receptor beta chains follows, all from one sample in a study of T cell clones after liver transplantation. The data were produced by immunoSEQ multiplex PCR, yet TCRdb's version contains in-frame clones alone and is incomplete. The data contain more than 100,000 clones, around 80% of them singletons. The starting material was CD4+ T cells from blood, obtained approximately 43 months after liver transplant. The receptor source for this set is a human patient who received a liver transplant. Some of the T cells might come from the graft donor. Each CDR3 is given with its conserved first and last residue. The order of the fields is J gene, clone size, V gene, D gene, CDR3 protein, CDR3 DNA. D genes are given only for firm matches. The size field is filled for only some rows; it gives once, few, many or a size class.

J: TRBJ2-3
size: .
V: TRBV19
D: TRBD2
CDR3: CASFSGSGDTQYF
DNA: TGTGCCAGTTTTAGCGGGAGCGGAGATACGCAGTATTTT

J: TRBJ2-1
size: .
V: TRBV19
D: .
CDR3: CASSRTGPGYNEQFF
DNA: TGTGCCAGTAGTCGCACAGGGCCGGGGTACAATGAGCAGTTCTTC

J: TRBJ2-5
size: .
V: TRBV18
D: .
CDR3: CASSPYKNQETQYF
DNA: TGTGCCAGCTCACCATATAAAAACCAAGAGACCCAGTACTTC

J: TRBJ2-3
size: .
V: TRBV10-3
D: TRBD1
CDR3: CAIAQGLDTQYF
DNA: TGTGCCATCGCACAGGGGCTGGATACGCAGTATTTT

J: TRBJ2-3
size: .
V: TRBV2
D: .
CDR3: CASNYDSRTQYF
DNA: TGTGCCAGCAACTACGACAGTAGGACGCAGTATTTT

J: TRBJ2-7
size: .
V: TRBV19
D: TRBD1
CDR3: CASSRKWDRASYEQYF
DNA: TGTGCCAGTAGCCGAAAGTGGGACAGGGCTTCCTACGAGCAGTACTTC

J: TRBJ1-1
size: .
V: TRBV5-1
D: .
CDR3: CASSLGQAITEAFF
DNA: TGCGCCAGCAGCTTGGGACAGGCTATCACTGAAGCTTTCTTT

J: TRBJ1-1
size: .
V: TRBV7-2
D: TRBD1
CDR3: CASRPRTGGEAFF
DNA: TGTGCCAGCAGACCCCGGACAGGGGGCGAAGCTTTCTTT

J: TRBJ2-3
size: .
V: TRBV6-1
D: .
CDR3: CASMRGASTDTQYF
DNA: TGTGCCAGCATGAGAGGGGCATCCACAGATACGCAGTATTTT

J: TRBJ1-2
size: .
V: TRBV7-9
D: .
CDR3: CASSLEPGGYTF
DNA: TGTGCCAGCAGCTTAGAACCCGGGGGCTACACCTTC

J: TRBJ2-3
size: .
V: TRBV9
D: TRBD2
CDR3: CASSSRTSGRAGDTDTQYF
DNA: TGTGCCAGCAGCTCCCGGACTAGCGGGAGGGCCGGGGACACAGATACGCAGTATTTT

J: TRBJ2-3
size: .
V: TRBV2
D: TRBD1
CDR3: CASSRQGAGDTQYF
DNA: TGTGCCAGCAGTCGACAGGGGGCAGGGGATACGCAGTATTTT

J: TRBJ1-4
size: .
V: TRBV5-1
D: TRBD1
CDR3: CASSLQGTGEKLFF
DNA: TGCGCCAGCAGCTTACAAGGGACAGGGGAAAAACTGTTTTTT

J: TRBJ2-7
size: once
V: TRBV7-2
D: TRBD1
CDR3: CASSASTGARSYEQYF
DNA: TGTGCCAGCAGCGCCTCGACAGGGGCCCGCTCCTACGAGCAGTACTTC

J: TRBJ2-5
size: few
V: TRBV11-2
D: TRBD1
CDR3: CASSPDRGETQYF
DNA: TGTGCCAGCAGCCCCGACAGGGGAGAGACCCAGTACTTC

J: TRBJ1-3
size: once
V: TRBV5-1
D: .
CDR3: CASSTRGVSGNTIYF
DNA: TGCGCCAGCAGCACCAGGGGAGTCTCTGGAAACACCATATATTTT

J: TRBJ2-1
size: .
V: TRBV5-8
D: TRBD2
CDR3: CASSAGTRGYNEQFF
DNA: TGTGCCAGCAGCGCGGGGACTAGAGGGTACAATGAGCAGTTCTTC

J: TRBJ1-5
size: .
V: TRBV6-1
D: TRBD1
CDR3: CASRGTGDNQPQHF
DNA: TGTGCCAGCAGGGGGACAGGGGACAATCAGCCCCAGCATTTT

J: TRBJ1-4
size: .
V: TRBV5-6
D: TRBD1
CDR3: CASSSTGDRKKLFF
DNA: TGTGCCAGCAGCTCCACCGGGGACAGGAAAAAACTGTTTTTT

J: TRBJ2-2
size: .
V: TRBV4-2
D: .
CDR3: CASSQAGVRNTGELFF
DNA: TGTGCCAGCAGCCAAGCGGGGGTACGAAACACCGGGGAGCTGTTTTTT

J: TRBJ2-1
size: .
V: TRBV27
D: TRBD1
CDR3: CASSSRDRDYNEQFF
DNA: TGTGCCAGCAGTTCCCGGGACAGGGACTACAATGAGCAGTTCTTC

J: TRBJ2-7
size: once
V: TRBV28
D: .
CDR3: CASSLAVRNEQYF
DNA: TGTGCCAGCAGTTTGGCAGTAAGAAACGAGCAGTACTTC

J: TRBJ1-1
size: .
V: TRBV2
D: .
CDR3: CASSEAGSPWWTEAFF
DNA: TGTGCCAGCAGTGAAGCTGGTAGCCCGTGGTGGACTGAAGCTTTCTTT

J: TRBJ1-1
size: .
V: TRBV7-3
D: .
CDR3: CASSYLNTEAFF
DNA: TGTGCCAGCAGCTACTTGAACACTGAAGCTTTCTTT

J: TRBJ2-1
size: .
V: TRBV2
D: .
CDR3: CASTRDSYNEQFF
DNA: TGTGCCAGCACCCGGGACTCCTACAATGAGCAGTTCTTC

J: TRBJ1-1
size: .
V: TRBV29-1
D: .
CDR3: CSVYRAPEAFF
DNA: TGCAGCGTTTACAGGGCCCCTGAAGCTTTCTTT

J: TRBJ1-2
size: .
V: TRBV7-8
D: TRBD1
CDR3: CASSAQGADGYTF
DNA: TGTGCCAGCAGCGCACAGGGGGCTGATGGCTACACCTTC

J: TRBJ1-2
size: .
V: TRBV7-9
D: TRBD1
CDR3: CASSRTGGNYGYTF
DNA: TGTGCCAGCAGCCGGACAGGGGGTAACTATGGCTACACCTTC

J: TRBJ2-3
size: .
V: TRBV19
D: .
CDR3: CASSIKGPDTQYF
DNA: TGTGCCAGTAGTATAAAGGGACCAGATACGCAGTATTTT

J: TRBJ1-2
size: .
V: TRBV28
D: .
CDR3: CASSTLSLAGYTF
DNA: TGTGCCAGCAGTACCCTGTCCCTGGCCGGCTACACCTTC

J: TRBJ2-7
size: few
V: TRBV7-2
D: TRBD2
CDR3: CASSPVWPSGESSYEQYF
DNA: TGTGCCAGCAGCCCAGTCTGGCCTAGCGGGGAAAGCTCCTACGAGCAGTACTTC

J: TRBJ1-4
size: .
V: TRBV5-4
D: TRBD1
CDR3: CASSLRTGGTNEKLFF
DNA: TGTGCCAGCAGCTTGAGGACAGGGGGAACTAATGAAAAACTGTTTTTT

J: TRBJ1-1
size: .
V: TRBV5-1
D: .
CDR3: CASSPVQGIKSEAFF
DNA: TGCGCCAGCAGCCCGGTGCAGGGCATAAAATCTGAAGCTTTCTTT

J: TRBJ1-1
size: few
V: TRBV9
D: .
CDR3: CASNPEGVNTEAFF
DNA: TGTGCCAGCAATCCCGAGGGGGTGAACACTGAAGCTTTCTTT

J: TRBJ1-5
size: .
V: TRBV19
D: TRBD1
CDR3: CASSIRGTGRGSNQPQHF
DNA: TGTGCCAGTAGTATCAGGGGGACAGGGAGGGGAAGCAATCAGCCCCAGCATTTT

J: TRBJ2-3
size: .
V: TRBV5-1
D: .
CDR3: CASRDGTTDTQYF
DNA: TGCGCCAGCAGGGACGGAACCACAGATACGCAGTATTTT

J: TRBJ2-1
size: .
V: TRBV5-4
D: TRBD2
CDR3: CARPGLVYNEQFF
DNA: TGTGCCAGGCCGGGACTAGTCTACAATGAGCAGTTCTTC

J: TRBJ2-3
size: .
V: TRBV4-3
D: .
CDR3: CASSQDPDNPTQYF
DNA: TGCGCCAGCAGCCAAGATCCGGATAACCCTACGCAGTATTTT

J: TRBJ1-2
size: .
V: TRBV28
D: .
CDR3: CASSSQGDYGYTF
DNA: TGTGCCAGCAGTTCCCAGGGAGACTATGGCTACACCTTC

J: TRBJ1-2
size: .
V: TRBV6-4
D: TRBD1
CDR3: CASSDSHRTGFYGYTF
DNA: TGTGCCAGCAGTGACTCCCATCGGACAGGATTCTATGGCTACACCTTC

J: TRBJ1-2
size: few
V: TRBV6-5
D: .
CDR3: CASRLSRDIGFSTF
DNA: TGTGCCAGCAGGTTGAGTAGGGACATAGGTTTCTCCACCTTC

J: TRBJ2-7
size: .
V: TRBV7-3
D: TRBD1
CDR3: CASSTRQGYEQYF
DNA: TGTGCCAGCAGCACCCGACAGGGCTACGAGCAGTACTTC

J: TRBJ1-3
size: .
V: TRBV11-3
D: TRBD1
CDR3: CASSFGQGSGNTIYF
DNA: TGTGCCAGCAGCTTTGGACAGGGATCTGGAAACACCATATATTTT

J: TRBJ1-2
size: few
V: TRBV29-1
D: TRBD1
CDR3: CSVDPTGGESGYTF
DNA: TGCAGCGTTGACCCCACAGGGGGAGAAAGCGGCTACACCTTC

J: TRBJ2-2
size: .
V: TRBV18
D: .
CDR3: CASSFDRRRGGELFF
DNA: TGTGCCAGCTCATTCGACAGGCGCCGTGGAGGGGAGCTGTTTTTT

J: TRBJ1-1
size: .
V: TRBV18
D: TRBD1
CDR3: CASSRGQGRATEAFF
DNA: TGTGCCAGCTCACGCGGACAGGGGAGAGCCACTGAAGCTTTCTTT

J: TRBJ1-5
size: once
V: TRBV28
D: .
CDR3: CATLGGGNQPQHF
DNA: TGTGCCACCCTCGGCGGGGGGAATCAGCCCCAGCATTTT

J: TRBJ2-7
size: .
V: TRBV18
D: TRBD2
CDR3: CASSPTAGGREQYF
DNA: TGTGCCAGCTCACCAACAGCGGGGGGGCGCGAGCAGTACTTC

J: TRBJ1-4
size: .
V: TRBV7-6
D: .
CDR3: CASSSRTGGEKLFF
DNA: TGTGCCAGCAGCTCACGGACGGGAGGCGAAAAACTGTTTTTT

J: TRBJ1-3
size: .
V: TRBV7-8
D: .
CDR3: CASSRQATGNTIYF
DNA: TGTGCCAGCAGCAGACAGGCTACTGGAAACACCATATATTTT

J: TRBJ1-2
size: .
V: TRBV7-8
D: .
CDR3: CASSFGSGSTYGYTF
DNA: TGTGCCAGCAGCTTTGGTTCGGGCAGTACCTATGGCTACACCTTC

J: TRBJ2-1
size: .
V: TRBV7-8
D: .
CDR3: CASSLAHRGRLAPGNEQFF
DNA: TGTGCCAGCAGCTTAGCGCACAGGGGTAGACTAGCGCCGGGCAATGAGCAGTTCTTC

J: TRBJ1-2
size: .
V: TRBV6-5
D: TRBD1
CDR3: CASSYGDRARNGYTF
DNA: TGTGCCAGCAGTTACGGGGACAGGGCTAGAAATGGCTACACCTTC

J: TRBJ2-7
size: .
V: TRBV7-9
D: .
CDR3: CASSSVGGTYEQYF
DNA: TGTGCCAGCAGCTCGGTCGGGGGAACCTACGAGCAGTACTTC

J: TRBJ2-1
size: .
V: TRBV7-7
D: TRBD2
CDR3: CASSLGLAGGPGNEQFF
DNA: TGTGCCAGCAGCTTAGGACTAGCGGGAGGGCCCGGCAATGAGCAGTTCTTC

J: TRBJ1-2
size: few
V: TRBV5-1
D: TRBD1
CDR3: CASSSGQGNYGYTF
DNA: TGCGCCAGCAGCTCAGGACAGGGCAACTATGGCTACACCTTC

J: TRBJ1-2
size: once
V: TRBV5-4
D: TRBD1
CDR3: CASSSARGQGDYGYTF
DNA: TGTGCCAGCAGCTCTGCGAGGGGACAGGGGGACTATGGCTACACCTTC